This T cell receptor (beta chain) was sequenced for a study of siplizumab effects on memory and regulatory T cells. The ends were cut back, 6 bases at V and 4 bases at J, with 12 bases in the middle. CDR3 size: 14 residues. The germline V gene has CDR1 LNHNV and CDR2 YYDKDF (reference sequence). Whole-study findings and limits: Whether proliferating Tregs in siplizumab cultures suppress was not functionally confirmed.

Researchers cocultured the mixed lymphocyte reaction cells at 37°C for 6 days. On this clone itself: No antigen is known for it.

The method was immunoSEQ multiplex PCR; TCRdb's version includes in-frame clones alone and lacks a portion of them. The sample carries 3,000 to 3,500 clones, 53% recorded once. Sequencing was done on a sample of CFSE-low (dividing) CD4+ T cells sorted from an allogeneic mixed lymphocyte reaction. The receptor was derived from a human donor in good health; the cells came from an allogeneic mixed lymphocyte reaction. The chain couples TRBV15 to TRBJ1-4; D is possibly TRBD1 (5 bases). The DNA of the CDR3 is TGTGCCACCAGGCTTGGTGGGGGTAATGAAAAACTGTTTTTT. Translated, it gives CATRLGGGNEKLFF.